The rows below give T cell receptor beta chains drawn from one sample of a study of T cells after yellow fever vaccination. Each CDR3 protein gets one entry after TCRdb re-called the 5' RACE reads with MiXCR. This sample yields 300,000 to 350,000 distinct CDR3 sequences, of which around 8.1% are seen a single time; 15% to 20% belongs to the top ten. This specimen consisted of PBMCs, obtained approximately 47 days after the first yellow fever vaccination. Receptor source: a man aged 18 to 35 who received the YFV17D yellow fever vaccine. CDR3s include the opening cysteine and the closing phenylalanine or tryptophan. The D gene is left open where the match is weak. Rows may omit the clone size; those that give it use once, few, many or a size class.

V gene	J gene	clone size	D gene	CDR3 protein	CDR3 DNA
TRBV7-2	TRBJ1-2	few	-	CASSEMTVKGGYTF	TGTGCCAGCAGCGAGATGACGGTGAAGGGCGGCTACACCTTC
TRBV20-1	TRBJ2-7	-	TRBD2	CSARHSGGPSYEQYF	TGCAGTGCTAGACATAGCGGGGGGCCCTCCTACGAGCAGTACTTC
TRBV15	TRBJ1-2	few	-	CATSRDLVGNYGYTF	TGTGCCACCAGCAGAGATCTCGTAGGGAACTATGGCTACACCTTC
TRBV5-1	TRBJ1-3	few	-	CASRAGDSGNTIYF	TGCGCCAGCAGAGCCGGAGACTCTGGAAACACCATATATTTT
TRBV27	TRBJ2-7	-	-	CASSLSTGPSYEQYF	TGTGCCAGCAGTTTATCGACAGGTCCTTCCTACGAGCAGTACTTC
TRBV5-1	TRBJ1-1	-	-	CASSTSHSGGTEAFF	TGCGCCAGCAGCACCAGTCACTCTGGCGGGACTGAAGCTTTCTTT
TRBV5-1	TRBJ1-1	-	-	CASSLAPGMNTEAFF	TGCGCCAGCAGCTTGGCCCCGGGGATGAACACTGAAGCTTTCTTT
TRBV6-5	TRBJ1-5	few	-	CASSPLPNQPQHF	TGTGCCAGCAGTCCCCTCCCAAATCAGCCCCAGCATTTT
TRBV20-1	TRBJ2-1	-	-	CSARDSTVNEQFF	TGCAGTGCTAGAGATTCGACTGTCAATGAGCAGTTCTTC
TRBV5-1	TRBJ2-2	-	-	CASIESSGANTGELFF	TGCGCCAGCATCGAGAGTAGCGGAGCGAACACCGGGGAGCTGTTTTTT
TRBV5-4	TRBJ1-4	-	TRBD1	CASSPDRGQGAAKLFF	TGTGCCAGCAGCCCGGACCGAGGACAGGGGGCGGCAAAACTGTTTTTT
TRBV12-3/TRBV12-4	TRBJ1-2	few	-	CASSPRGSNYGYTF	TGTGCCAGCAGTCCCCGGGGGAGCAACTATGGCTACACCTTC
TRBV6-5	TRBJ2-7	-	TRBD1	CASSFDRGGYEQYF	TGTGCCAGCAGTTTCGACAGGGGCGGGTACGAGCAGTACTTC
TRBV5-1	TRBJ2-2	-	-	CASSLPMVAENTGELFF	TGCGCCAGCAGCTTGCCCATGGTGGCAGAAAACACCGGGGAGCTGTTTTTT
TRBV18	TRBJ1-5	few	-	CASSPSRGRNDQPQHF	TGTGCCAGCTCACCGAGTCGGGGGCGTAATGATCAGCCCCAGCATTTT
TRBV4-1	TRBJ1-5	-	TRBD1	CASSQSDRVNQPQRF	TGCGCCAGCAGCCAAAGCGACAGGGTCAATCAGCCCCAGCGTTTT
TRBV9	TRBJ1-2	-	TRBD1	CASSVSPGQAAGYTF	TGTGCCAGCAGCGTCAGTCCGGGACAGGCTGCTGGCTACACCTTC